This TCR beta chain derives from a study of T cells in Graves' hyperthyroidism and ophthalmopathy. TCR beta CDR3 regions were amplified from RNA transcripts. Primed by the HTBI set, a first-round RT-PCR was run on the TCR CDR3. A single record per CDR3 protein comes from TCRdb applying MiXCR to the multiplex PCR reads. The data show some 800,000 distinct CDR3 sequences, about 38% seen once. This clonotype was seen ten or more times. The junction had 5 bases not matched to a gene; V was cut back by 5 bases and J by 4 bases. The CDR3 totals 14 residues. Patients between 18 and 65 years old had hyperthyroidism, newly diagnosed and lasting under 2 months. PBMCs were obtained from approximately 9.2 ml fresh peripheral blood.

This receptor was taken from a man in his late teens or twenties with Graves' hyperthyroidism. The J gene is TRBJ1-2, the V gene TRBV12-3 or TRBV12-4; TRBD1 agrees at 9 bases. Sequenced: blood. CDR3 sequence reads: CASSNGTGSYGYTF. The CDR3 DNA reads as TGTGCCAGCAGTAACGGGACAGGGAGCTATGGCTACACCTTC.